This T cell receptor beta chain is from a study of T cell changes during pregnancy in multiple sclerosis. This clone has just a few counts. Trimming took 2 bases from V and 3 from J; bases not matched to a gene: 12. Germline lookup yields CDR1 SNHLY and CDR2 FYNNEI. CDR3 size: 18 residues. Method: immunoSEQ multiplex PCR; TCRdb's copy keeps in-frame clones and lacks some. The sample lists 35,000 to 40,000 clones, around nine tenths occurring once. The sequence was collected from a female donor in good health, enrolled as a control in a pregnancy study. The genes are TRBV2 and TRBJ2-2; 7 positions agree with TRBD2. The sequenced sample was CD4+ T cells from peripheral blood mononuclear cells, obtained after pregnancy. CDR3 sequence: CASSEFTSAGRYTGELFF. CDR3 bases: TGTGCCAGCAGTGAATTCACTAGCGCCGGGAGGTACACCGGGGAGCTGTTTTTT.